The T cell receptor (beta chain) described here comes from a study of metastatic and nonmetastatic thyroid tumors. Study at large: Repertoires from malignant and benign thyroid patients were compared across blood and tumor or nodule tissue. Study-level points and caveats: The study reportedly found significantly higher TCR beta diversity in malignant thyroid tumors than benign nodules, in blood and tumor.

CDR3 size: 15 residues. After removal of 4 bases from V and 6 bases from J, the junction contained 7 bases not matched to a gene. Germline V lookup: CDR1 SGHDT, CDR2 YYEEEE. The sample holds many counts of this clone. What it binds is not known. Among the patients, none had received any treatment before thyroid surgery. In the original analysis: CDR3 was compared across clinicopathological groups, and the resulting differences were used to build a distant-metastasis classifier for papillary thyroid cancer. TCRdb re-called the PCR reads via MiXCR. The V and J calls were not made by the authors but by TCRdb's processing. This sample has around 24,000 clones, with around an eighth found just once.

The sequenced sample was blood. The rearrangement joins TRBV5-6 to TRBJ2-3; 11 bases align to TRBD2. The sequence was obtained from a female donor with papillary thyroid cancer or a benign thyroid nodule (not recorded which). Some clones in this sample may be carry-over from other donors' samples. In DNA form, the CDR3 reads TGTGCCAGCAGCCTCACTAGCGGGAGTATGGATACGCAGTATTTT. This gives the protein CASSLTSGSMDTQYF.